Included here is one T cell receptor beta chain sequence, with context. Clinical histories supplied by participants themselves formed the basis of cohort assignment. Using immunoSEQ multiplex PCR, the repertoire was profiled, and TCRdb retains in-frame clones only, with some absent. The sample lists approximately 440,000 clones; 90% were seen once. Per germline, CDR1 SGDLS and CDR2 YYNGEE. The CDR3 spans 16 residues. The V gene end was trimmed by 4 bases and the J gene end by 1 base; junction bases not matched to a gene: 4. The entry originates in a study of blood T cell repertoires in COVID-19. Study-wide background: Whether acute or convalescent, the COVID-19 samples came from the United States, Italy and Spain.

The V call is TRBV9, the J call TRBJ2-3; 12 bases agree with TRBD2. What was sequenced was PBMCs or T cells enriched from blood (not recorded which). The sequence derives from a man aged 18-30 years who had recovered from COVID-19. CDR3 region: CASSPRTSGGTDTQYF. Written as DNA, the CDR3 is TGTGCCAGCAGCCCGAGGACTAGCGGGGGCACAGATACGCAGTATTTT.